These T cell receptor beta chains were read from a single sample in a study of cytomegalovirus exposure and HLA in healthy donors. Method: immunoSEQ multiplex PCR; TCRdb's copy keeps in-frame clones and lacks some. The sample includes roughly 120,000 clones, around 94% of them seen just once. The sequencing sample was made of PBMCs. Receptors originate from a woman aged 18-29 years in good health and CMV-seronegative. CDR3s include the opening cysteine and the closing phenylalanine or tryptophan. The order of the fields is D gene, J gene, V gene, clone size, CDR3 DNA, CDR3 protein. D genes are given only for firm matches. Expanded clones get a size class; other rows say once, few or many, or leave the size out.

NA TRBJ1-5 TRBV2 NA TGTGCCAGCACCGCCGGGCAGGGACTGAATCAGCCCCAGCATTTT CASTAGQGLNQPQHF
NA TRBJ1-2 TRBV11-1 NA TGTGCCAGCAGCTTGGGCAGGGGCCCTAACTATGGCTACACCTTC CASSLGRGPNYGYTF
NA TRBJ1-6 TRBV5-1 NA TGCGCCAGCCGGAGGGTTGGGGGGTCCACAGCCAATTCACCCCTCCACTTT CASRRVGGSTANSPLHF
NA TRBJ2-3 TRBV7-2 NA TGTGCCAGCAGCTTTCAAAGCGGATCCACAGATACGCAGTATTTT CASSFQSGSTDTQYF
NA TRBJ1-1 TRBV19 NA TGTGCCAGTAGGAGAGTTACGGGAGAATACACTGAAGCTTTCTTT CASRRVTGEYTEAFF
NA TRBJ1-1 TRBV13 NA TGTGCCAGCAGCTTCGTGACAGGAGGTGGAACTGAAGCTTTCTTT CASSFVTGGGTEAFF
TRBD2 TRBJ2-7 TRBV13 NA TGTGCCAGCAGCTCCCGGACTAGCGGAGAGTACGAGCAGTACTTC CASSSRTSGEYEQYF
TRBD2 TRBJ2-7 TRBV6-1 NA TGTGCCAGCAGTGAATGGGGGGGTCTCAGGGACTACGAGCAGTACTTC CASSEWGGLRDYEQYF
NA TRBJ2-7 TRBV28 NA TGTGCCAGCACCCGGGGGCGGGGGCCTATTTTATACGAGCAGTACTTC CASTRGRGPILYEQYF
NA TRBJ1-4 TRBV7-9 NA TGTGCCAGCAGCTTGACTACTACGGGTGAAAAACTGTTTTTT CASSLTTTGEKLFF
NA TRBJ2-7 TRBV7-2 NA TGTGCCAGCAGCGTGACAGGATTGGGGAACTACGAGCAGTACTTC CASSVTGLGNYEQYF
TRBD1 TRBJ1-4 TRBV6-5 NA TGTGCCAGCAGCCGAGGGACAGCAACTAATGAAAAACTGTTTTTT CASSRGTATNEKLFF
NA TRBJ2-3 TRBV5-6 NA TGTGCCAGCAGCTTGGGGACTACTAGCACAGATACGCAGTATTTT CASSLGTTSTDTQYF
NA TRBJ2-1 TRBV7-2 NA TGTGCCAGCAGCTTAGCGGGGACAACTCACAATGAGCAGTTCTTC CASSLAGTTHNEQFF
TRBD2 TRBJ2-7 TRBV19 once TGTGCCAGTAGTAGGGGAGGGACCTCCTACGAGCAGTACTTC CASSRGGTSYEQYF
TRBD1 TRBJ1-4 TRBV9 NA TGTGCCAGCAGCGCCGGACAGGGAACTGAAAAACTGTTTTTT CASSAGQGTEKLFF
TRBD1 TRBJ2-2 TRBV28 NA TGTGCCAGCAGTTTATCACTCGGGACAGCGAACACCGGGGAGCTGTTTTTT CASSLSLGTANTGELFF
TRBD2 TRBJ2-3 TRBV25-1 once TGTGCCAGCAGTGAGACTAGCGGGAGGGTCACAGATACGCAGTATTTT CASSETSGRVTDTQYF
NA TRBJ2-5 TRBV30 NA TGTGCCTGGAGCCTCATTTCGTACGGGACCCAGTACTTC CAWSLISYGTQYF
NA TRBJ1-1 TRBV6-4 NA TGTGCCAGCAAAAGCCTAGGGGGTACCGAAGCTTTCTTT CASKSLGGTEAFF
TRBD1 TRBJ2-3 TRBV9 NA TGTGCCAGCAGCGTAGGCAACAGGGGGATGACAGATACGCAGTATTTT CASSVGNRGMTDTQYF
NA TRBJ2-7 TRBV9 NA TGTGCCAGCAGCTTCCACTTCGGGGACTACGAGCAGTACTTC CASSFHFGDYEQYF
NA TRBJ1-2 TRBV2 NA TGTGCCAGCACAAGACAGGAGTCATACTATGGCTACACCTTC CASTRQESYYGYTF
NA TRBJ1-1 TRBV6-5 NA TGTGCCAGCAGTTACAGCAGGGGGAACACTGAAGCTTTCTTT CASSYSRGNTEAFF
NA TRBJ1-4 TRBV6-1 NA TGTGCCAGCAGTGAAAAAGAGCCATCATCAGAAAAACTGTTTTTT CASSEKEPSSEKLFF
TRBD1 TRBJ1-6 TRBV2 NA TGTGCCAGCAGTCCCGACGACAGGGACTCACCCCTCCACTTT CASSPDDRDSPLHF
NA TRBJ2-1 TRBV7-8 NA TGTGCCAGCAGCCCTAGACGAGACAGGCGGATTGAGCAGTTCTTC CASSPRRDRRIEQFF
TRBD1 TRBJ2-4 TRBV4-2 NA TGTGCCAGCAGCCAAGAAGGGGGGACGGACAGGGGTTACATTCAGTACTTC CASSQEGGTDRGYIQYF
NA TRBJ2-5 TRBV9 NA TGTGCCAGCAGCGTACAGGAGGGGCGGGGAGAGACCCAGTACTTC CASSVQEGRGETQYF
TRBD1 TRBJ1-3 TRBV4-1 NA TGCGCCAGCAGCAGCACAGGGGGTCCTGGAAACACCATATATTTT CASSSTGGPGNTIYF
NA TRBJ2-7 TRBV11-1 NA TGTGCCAGCAGCGCATACCCCCGGGAGGGGGCGATGAACGAGCAGTACTTC CASSAYPREGAMNEQYF
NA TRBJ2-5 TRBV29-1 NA TGCAGCGTCGCCAAGTCAGCGGGCGAGACCCAGTACTTC CSVAKSAGETQYF
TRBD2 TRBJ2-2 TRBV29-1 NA TGCAGTGGACGGGGAGCGGGAGGTGGCGGGGAGCTGTTTTTT CSGRGAGGGGELFF
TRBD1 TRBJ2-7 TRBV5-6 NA TGTGCCAGCATCAGAAACCGGGACAGGGACCACGAGCAGTACTTC CASIRNRDRDHEQYF
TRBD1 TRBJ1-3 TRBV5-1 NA TGCGCCAGCAGCGAAACCGGGACAGGGGGCGAAAACACCATATATTTT CASSETGTGGENTIYF
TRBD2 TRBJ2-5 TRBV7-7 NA TGTGCTAGCAGCTTTTTGGCGGGAGTCCAGTACTTC CASSFLAGVQYF
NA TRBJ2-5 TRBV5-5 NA TGTGCCAGCAGCTTGGTGGGAGATACGCAAGAGACCCAGTACTTC CASSLVGDTQETQYF
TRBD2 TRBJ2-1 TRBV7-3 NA TGTGCCAGCAGCTCCGATGGACTAGCGGGAGTTAGGCAGTTCTTC CASSSDGLAGVRQFF
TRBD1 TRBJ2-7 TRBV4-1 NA TGCGCCAGCAGCCAAGGAATGGGACAGGGATTCACCTACGAGCAGTACTTC CASSQGMGQGFTYEQYF
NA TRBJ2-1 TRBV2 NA TGTGCCAGCAGTCAGGGGCATGAGCAGTTCTTC CASSQGHEQFF
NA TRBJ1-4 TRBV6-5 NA TGTGCCAGCAGTTACCGGGCCCGGAGGGAAAAACTGTTTTTT CASSYRARREKLFF
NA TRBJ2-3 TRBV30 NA TGTGCCGGGACTCAGTTGGGCACAGATACGCAGTATTTT CAGTQLGTDTQYF
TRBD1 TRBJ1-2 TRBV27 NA TGTGCCAGCAGCCGACAGGGGGCTGGCTATGGCTACACCTTC CASSRQGAGYGYTF
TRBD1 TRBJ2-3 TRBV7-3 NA TGTGCCAGCAGCTTGATCGGACAGGGTAGGGATACGCAGTATTTT CASSLIGQGRDTQYF
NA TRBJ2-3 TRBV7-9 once TGTGCCAGCAGCGGTGGGACTCTGAATACGCAGTATTTT CASSGGTLNTQYF
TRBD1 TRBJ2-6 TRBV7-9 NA TGTGCCAGCAGCTCCCCCCCGACAGGGTCCGGGGCCAACGTCCTGACTTTC CASSSPPTGSGANVLTF
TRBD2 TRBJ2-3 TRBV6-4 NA TGTGCCAGCAGTGACGCTAGCGGGTCTAGCACAGATACGCAGTATTTT CASSDASGSSTDTQYF